The 5 T cell receptor beta chains given below trace back to one sample, sequenced in a study of blood T cell repertoires in COVID-19. Data came from immunoSEQ multiplex PCR; TCRdb stores just in-frame clones and leaves some out. The sample records around 160,000 clones, about four fifths being singletons. Sequencing was carried out using PBMCs or T cells enriched from blood (not recorded which). The receptors come from an older woman who had recovered from COVID-19.

The chain employs TRBV25-1 and TRBJ1-6; unclear D gene. V was shortened by 4 bases and J by 7 bases, with 2 bases between the two germline ends. The length of the CDR3 is 11 residues. CDR1 and CDR2 from the germline V gene are MGHDK and SYGVNS. The CDR3 DNA is TGTGCCAGCAGTGCAAATTCACCCCTCCACTTT. Translation: CASSANSPLHF.

This clone has only one observation. The chain couples TRBV7-8 to TRBJ2-3; 9 bases fit TRBD2. Germline loops: CDR1 SGHVS, CDR2 FQNEAQ. The CDR3 is 17 residues long. After removal of 1 base from V and 2 bases from J, the junction contained 7 bases not matched to a gene. The CDR3 region has the DNA TGTGCCAGCAGCTTAGGGGCCAGCGGGGGGCTCACAGATACGCAGTATTTT. This sequence encodes CASSLGASGGLTDTQYF.

This rearrangement joins TRBV9 to TRBJ2-7; 7 positions match TRBD2. The CDR3 is 13 residues long. Germline CDR1 SGDLS, CDR2 YYNGEE. The J segment lost 4 bases and the V segment lost 1 base, leaving 2 bases of the junction unmatched. CDR3: CASSVQAGYEQYF. Here the CDR3 DNA reads TGTGCCAGCAGCGTACAAGCGGGGTACGAGCAGTACTTC.

This rearrangement joins TRBV25-1 to TRBJ1-1; 9 positions match TRBD1. CDR1 MGHDK and CDR2 SYGVNS come from the germline V gene. CDR3 length equals 11 residues. V was pared by 4 bases and J by 11 bases, with 2 bases of the junction left unmatched. CDR3 protein: CASSGTGVAFF. CDR3 in DNA: TGTGCCAGCAGTGGGACAGGGGTGGCTTTCTTT.

The rearrangement joins TRBV29-1 to TRBJ2-3, with 9 bases fitting TRBD2. The CDR3 extends over 14 amino acids. J was trimmed by 2 bases and V by 3 bases; bases with no gene match: 3. Germline CDR1 reads SQVTM; CDR2 reads ANQGSEA. The CDR3 DNA reads as TGCAGCGTTGATAGCGGGGGCCTCACAGATACGCAGTATTTT. It yields the protein CSVDSGGLTDTQYF.